The 25 T cell receptor beta chains in this list originate from one sample, sequenced in a study of T cell changes during pregnancy in multiple sclerosis. Method: immunoSEQ multiplex PCR; TCRdb's copy keeps in-frame clones and lacks some. The repertoire includes just under 50,000 clones, about 89% of them detected once, and 10% to 13% sits in the top ten. The sequencing used CD8+ T cells from peripheral blood mononuclear cells, collected after pregnancy. The receptors come from a female donor with multiple sclerosis, enrolled in a pregnancy study.

This rearrangement joins TRBV7-6 to TRBJ1-3; maybe TRBD1 (6 bases). This CDR3 region has 18 residues. Germline loops: CDR1 SGHVS, CDR2 FNYEAQ. V shed 1 base and J shed 0 bases, with 16 bases lying between them. CDR3 protein: CASSLGTVHTSSGNTIYF. CDR3 nucleotide sequence: TGTGCCAGCAGCTTAGGGACAGTCCATACCAGCTCTGGAAACACCATATATTTT.

The V and J genes are TRBV2 and TRBJ2-2, with D maybe TRBD1 (5 bases). The CDR3 extends over 14 amino acids. Trimming stripped 7 bases from V and 0 bases from J, with 9 bases between. Germline CDR1 SNHLY, CDR2 FYNNEI. The CDR3 protein is CASTGHTNTGELFF. CDR3 in DNA: TGTGCCAGCACTGGACACACGAACACCGGGGAGCTGTTTTTT.

Regarding this clone: One junction end does not reproduce the germline sequence, and a read error may be involved. The gene calls are TRBV7-7 and TRBJ1-5; TRBD1 agrees at 7 bases. Germline-derived CDR1 and CDR2 are SSHAT and FNYEAQ (reference sequence). CDR3 length: 17 residues. The DNA for the CDR3 is TGTGCTAGCAGCCCTCTTGGGGACAGCTATAGCAATCAGCCCCAGCATTTT. Its translation: CASSPLGDSYSNQPQHF.

The chain carries TRBV27 and TRBJ2-3; 8 nucleotides match TRBD2. Trimming removed 5 bases from V and 1 base from J; junction bases left unmatched: 14. Germline V lookup: CDR1 MNHEY, CDR2 SMNVEV (reference sequence). The CDR3 spans 18 residues. Written as DNA, the CDR3 is TGTGCCAGCAGTACTGTCACCGGGGGGGCCTTTGGCACAGATACGCAGTATTTT. Its translation is CASSTVTGGAFGTDTQYF.

The V call is TRBV6-6, the J call TRBJ1-1, with 8 bases matching TRBD1. The germline CDR1 and CDR2 sequences are MNHNY and SVGAGI (reference sequence). After removal of 6 bases from V and 1 base from J, the junction contained 4 bases not matched to a gene. The length of the CDR3 is 14 residues. The CDR3 bases are TGTGCCAGCAGCCCCGACAGGGGGAACACTGAAGCTTTCTTT. It translates to CASSPDRGNTEAFF.

The count of this clone is one. The chain uses TRBV6-1 and TRBJ2-6; the match to TRBD1 covers 11 bases. CDR3 length: 16 residues. Looked up from germline, CDR1 is MNHNS and CDR2 is SASEGT. Trimming removed 4 bases from V and 4 bases from J; junction bases left unmatched: 3. The DNA for the CDR3 is TGTGCCAGCAGTGTGGACAGGGGGCTCGGGGCCAACGTCCTGACTTTC. Protein: CASSVDRGLGANVLTF.

The chain has TRBV30 and TRBJ2-2; D is perhaps TRBD2 (5 bases). The V end lost 4 bases, the J end lost 5 bases, and 8 bases lay between the germline ends. CDR1 is GTSNPN, CDR2 SVGIG, per germline (reference sequence). This CDR3 contains 12 residues. CDR3 amino acids: CAWKRATGELFF. In DNA form, the CDR3 reads TGTGCCTGGAAGAGGGCAACCGGGGAGCTGTTTTTT.

The rearrangement joins TRBV6-5 to TRBJ2-1; tentative D call: TRBD2 (6 bases). Trimming shortened V by 1 base and J by 7 bases, and 11 bases separated the two germline ends. The germline CDR1 and CDR2 sequences are MNHEY and SVGAGI. The CDR3 runs to 14 residues. The CDR3 protein is CASSYWRGGNEQFF. In nucleotides, the CDR3 is TGTGCCAGCAGTTACTGGCGGGGTGGTAATGAGCAGTTCTTC.

DNA of the CDR3: TGTGCCACCAGCAGAGGTGTGGGCTCTTCCTACGAGCAGTACTTC. Translation: CATSRGVGSSYEQYF. The chain combines TRBV15 with TRBJ2-7; D is unresolved. V was pared by 1 base and J by 1 base, with 11 bases between. Germline values: CDR1 LNHNV, CDR2 YYDKDF (reference sequence). The CDR3 is made up of 15 amino acids.

V usage is TRBV16 and J usage is TRBJ2-5, with D tentatively TRBD2 (5 bases). Per germline, CDR1 KGHSY and CDR2 FQNENV. Trimming removed 4 bases from V and 5 bases from J, with 8 bases in between. This CDR3 is 12 amino acids long. The CDR3 nucleotides are TGTGCCAGCAGCCTAGGACTTGAGACCCAGTACTTC. Translation: CASSLGLETQYF.

This chain connects TRBV13 to TRBJ2-1, with TRBD2 identical over 10 bases. Losses at the gene ends were 4 bases for V and 4 bases for J; bases not matched to a gene: 4. Germline loops: CDR1 PRHDT, CDR2 FYEKMQ (reference sequence). CDR3 length equals 15 residues. In DNA, the CDR3 is TGTGCCAGCAGCTCCGGGACTAGCGCATACAATGAGCAGTTCTTC. Protein: CASSSGTSAYNEQFF.

V gene TRBV13 combines with J gene TRBJ2-3; TRBD2 is a possible D gene (6 bases). There are 18 residues in the CDR3. The ends were cut back, 0 bases at V and 2 bases at J, with 18 bases in the middle. Germline V gene sequence: CDR1 PRHDT, CDR2 FYEKMQ (reference sequence). The CDR3 DNA reads as TGTGCCAGCAGCTTAGGCCTTGGGGCTAGCGAAGACACAGATACGCAGTATTTT. Translating gives CASSLGLGASEDTDTQYF.

The count of this clone is one. The V and J genes are TRBV27 and TRBJ2-1; 8 bases match TRBD2. V shed 3 bases, J shed 5 bases, and the junction held 6 bases outside the gene matches. The CDR3 length is 15 residues. Germline V gene lookup returns CDR1 MNHEY and CDR2 SMNVEV (reference sequence). CDR3 nucleotides: TGTGCCAGCAGTTTGGTCGGGGGGGCCCACAATGAGCAGTTCTTC. Translation: CASSLVGGAHNEQFF.

The chain joins TRBV6-5 to TRBJ1-6; D ambiguous. CDR1 and CDR2 (germline): MNHEY, SVGAGI. Deletions cut 4 bases from V and 10 bases from J, with 5 bases between. This CDR3 is 11 amino acids long. The CDR3 nucleotides are TGTGCCAGCAGTTCCGGGTCACCCCTCCACTTT. This sequence encodes CASSSGSPLHF.

V is TRBV12-5 and J is TRBJ2-3; 9 bases are shared with TRBD2. Germline V gene lookup returns CDR1 LGHNT and CDR2 FRNRAP. V was clipped by 3 bases and J by 0 bases; unmatched bases: 4. This CDR3 comprises 16 residues. The CDR3 region has the DNA TGTGCTAGTGGTTTCGGACTAGCGCATAGCACAGATACGCAGTATTTT. Translating it yields CASGFGLAHSTDTQYF. Supplemented by reference TRBV12-5 and TRBJ2-3, the full variable domain reads DARVTQTPRHKVTEMGQEVTMRCQPILGHNTVFWYRQTMMQGLELLAYFRNRAPLDDSGMPKDRFSAEMPDATLATLKIQPSEPRDSAVYFCASGFGLAHSTDTQYFGPGTRLTVL.

This rearrangement joins TRBV30 to TRBJ1-6; no clear D. Germline values: CDR1 GTSNPN, CDR2 SVGIG (reference sequence). The CDR3 has 15 amino acids. Trimming removed 0 bases from V and 0 bases from J, with 6 bases in between. The DNA for the CDR3 is TGTGCCTGGAGTGTTATGAGCTCCTATAATTCACCCCTCCACTTT. Amino acid sequence: CAWSVMSSYNSPLHF.

The chain links TRBV5-6 to TRBJ2-3; 9 positions agree with TRBD1. The J segment lost 5 bases and the V segment lost 3 bases, leaving 10 bases of the junction unmatched. The length of the CDR3 is 16 residues. Germline V lookup: CDR1 SGHDT, CDR2 YYEEEE. The CDR3, as DNA: TGTGCCAGCAGCTATTATAGGGACAGGGCTGGAGATACGCAGTATTTT. The encoded protein is CASSYYRDRAGDTQYF.

This chain connects TRBV7-3 to TRBJ2-5; 8 positions agree with TRBD2. This CDR3 has 14 amino acids. The J segment lost 5 bases and the V segment lost 5 bases, leaving 7 bases of the junction unmatched. CDR1 is SGHTA and CDR2 is FQGTGA in the germline V gene. CDR3 protein: CASSPLGGAETQYF. In DNA form, the CDR3 reads TGTGCCAGCAGCCCACTCGGGGGGGCCGAGACCCAGTACTTC.

This clone was observed a few times. This chain joins TRBV13 and TRBJ1-1, with D uncertain. This CDR3 comprises 14 residues. The germline gives CDR1 PRHDT, CDR2 FYEKMQ (reference sequence). V was pared by 5 bases and J by 1 base, with 11 bases between. The CDR3 region has the DNA TGTGCCAGCAGCGTCGGGGTGACGAACACTGAAGCTTTCTTT. This encodes CASSVGVTNTEAFF.

The V and J genes are TRBV9 and TRBJ2-1; unclear D gene. CDR3 size: 11 residues. Trimming pared 2 bases from V and 8 bases from J, leaving 5 bases between. Germline V CDR1 and CDR2: SGDLS, YYNGEE. The DNA for the CDR3 is TGTGCCAGCAGCGTGCAGGATGAGCAGTTCTTC. Its translation is CASSVQDEQFF.

The rearrangement uses TRBV7-8 and TRBJ2-1, with 15 bases lining up with TRBD2. The CDR3 runs to 17 residues. Germline V gene sequence: CDR1 SGHVS, CDR2 FQNEAQ. The V gene end was trimmed by 5 bases and the J gene end by 6 bases; junction bases not matched to a gene: 8. CDR3 amino acids: CASSPGTSGGFGNEQFF. CDR3 DNA: TGTGCCAGCAGCCCCGGGACTAGCGGGGGGTTTGGCAATGAGCAGTTCTTC.

The V and J genes are TRBV19 and TRBJ2-1; D might be TRBD2 (5 bases). The CDR3 is 15 amino acids. CDR1 and CDR2 (germline): LNHDA, SQIVND (reference sequence). Deletions cut 3 bases from V and 4 bases from J, with 13 bases between. The CDR3 here is CASSMQLALYNEQFF. The CDR3 coding sequence is TGTGCCAGTAGTATGCAGCTAGCTCTTTACAATGAGCAGTTCTTC.

The rearrangement joins TRBV2 to TRBJ1-2, with 10 bases identical to TRBD1. This CDR3 is 12 amino acids long. Per the germline V gene, CDR1 is SNHLY and CDR2 is FYNNEI. V lost 10 bases to trimming and J lost 6 bases; unmatched junction nucleotides: 5. The CDR3 region has the DNA TGTGCCAACTCCGGGACAGGGGATGGCTACACCTTC. Protein sequence: CANSGTGDGYTF.

The chain is built from TRBV9 and TRBJ2-7, with a tentative D call TRBD2 (7 bases). There are 15 residues in the CDR3. CDR1 and CDR2 (germline): SGDLS, YYNGEE. V was clipped by 0 bases and J by 3 bases, with 13 bases between them. The CDR3 DNA reads as TGTGCCAGCAGCGTAGAGGGGGGGTCCTACTACGAGCAGTACTTC. This codes for CASSVEGGSYYEQYF.

The V and J genes are TRBV9 and TRBJ2-2; D is possibly TRBD1 (6 bases). Germline lookup yields CDR1 SGDLS and CDR2 YYNGEE. V was clipped by 0 bases and J by 1 base, with 10 bases between them. The CDR3 runs 16 residues. The CDR3, as DNA: TGTGCCAGCAGCGTAGGTCAGGGGAGGAACACCGGGGAGCTGTTTTTT. The encoded protein is CASSVGQGRNTGELFF.